The 29 T cell receptor beta chains below were found in one sample sequenced in a study of blood T cell repertoires in COVID-19. Assay: immunoSEQ multiplex PCR; the TCRdb copy retains only in-frame clones and omits some. Among about 360,000 clones listed, over 65% were seen once. The source material was peripheral blood. These receptors came from a human donor with acute or convalescent COVID-19. The donor label of this sample is uncertain.

The chain employs TRBV30 and TRBJ2-5; 8 bases align to TRBD2. The length of the CDR3 is 13 residues. V gave up 3 bases and J gave up 5 bases; unmatched junction bases: 5. Germline CDR1 is GTSNPN and CDR2 is SVGIG (reference sequence). The CDR3 reads CAWRPRGGETQYF. The CDR3 coding sequence is TGTGCCTGGAGGCCCCGGGGGGGGGAGACCCAGTACTTC.

The chain couples TRBV5-5 to TRBJ2-1; 12 nucleotides match TRBD2. The CDR3 spans 17 residues. Trimming removed 1 base from V and 6 bases from J; junction bases left unmatched: 8. Germline V gene lookup returns CDR1 SGHKS and CDR2 YYEKEE (reference sequence). CDR3 in amino acids: CASSLLVLAGGGNEQFF. CDR3 DNA: TGTGCCAGCAGCTTGCTCGTTCTAGCGGGAGGGGGCAATGAGCAGTTCTTC.

CDR3 region: CASGTTGASWWVEKLFF. The CDR3 DNA follows: TGTGCCAGCGGAACGACAGGGGCCAGTTGGTGGGTTGAAAAACTGTTTTTT. This chain joins TRBV27 and TRBJ1-4; 8 nucleotides agree with TRBD1. After removal of 8 bases from V and 7 bases from J, the junction contained 18 bases not matched to a gene. This CDR3 is built from 17 residues. Germline-derived CDR1 and CDR2 are MNHEY and SMNVEV (reference sequence).

This clone was seen only a few times. The rearrangement joins TRBV2 to TRBJ1-1, with 8 positions matching TRBD1. This CDR3 has 16 amino acids. The ends lost 5 bases at V and 3 bases at J; junction bases unmatched: 11. Germline V gene lookup returns CDR1 SNHLY and CDR2 FYNNEI. The CDR3 spells CASSHPRNRGDTEAFF. The CDR3 bases are TGTGCCAGCAGTCACCCGCGAAACAGGGGGGACACTGAAGCTTTCTTT.

The chain is built from TRBV4-1 and TRBJ2-1; 7 bases agree with TRBD2. J gave up 8 bases and V 4 bases, and 11 bases lay outside the gene matches. CDR3 length: 15 amino acids. Germline CDR1 MGHRA, CDR2 YSYEKL. The CDR3: CASSRGLEKGYEQFF. The CDR3 DNA is TGCGCCAGCAGCCGCGGACTAGAGAAGGGGTATGAGCAGTTCTTC.

The V gene is TRBV18, the J gene TRBJ2-7; 10 bases align to TRBD1. Germline V gene lookup returns CDR1 KGHSH and CDR2 LQKENI. The CDR3 has 15 amino acids. J gave up 6 bases and V 5 bases, and 10 bases lay outside the gene matches. The CDR3 nucleotides are TGTGCCAGCTCATTTGGGACAGGGGTGATAGTCGAGCAGTACTTC. Amino acids: CASSFGTGVIVEQYF. The variable domain in full, with the rest retrieved from reference TRBV18 and TRBJ2-7, is NAGVMQNPRHLVRRRGQEARLRCSPMKGHSHVYWYRQLPEEGLKFMVYLQKENIIDESGMPKERFSAEFPKEGPSILRIQQVVRGDSAAYFCASSFGTGVIVEQYFGPGTRLTVT.

V is TRBV19 and J is TRBJ2-3; weak D call: TRBD2 (6 bases). V was trimmed by 6 bases and J by 0 bases, leaving 16 bases between them. The CDR3 runs 16 residues. The germline V gene has CDR1 LNHDA and CDR2 SQIVND (reference sequence). CDR3 sequence (DNA): TGTGCCAGTAGCGGAGTAGCGGTTCTTAGCACAGATACGCAGTATTTT. Its translation: CASSGVAVLSTDTQYF.

V usage is TRBV6-5 and J usage is TRBJ1-2, with unresolved D. V shed 7 bases and J shed 4 bases, with 13 bases lying between them. Germline assignment: CDR1 MNHEY and CDR2 SVGAGI. The CDR3 extends over 13 amino acids. CDR3 nucleotide sequence: TGTGCCAGCAATTGGGAGGGCCTCTATGGCTACACCTTC. Protein sequence: CASNWEGLYGYTF.

The chain is built from TRBV27 and TRBJ1-2, with 8 bases that match TRBD1. The CDR3 loop spans 13 amino acids. Germline V gives CDR1 MNHEY, CDR2 SMNVEV (reference sequence). J lost 7 bases, V lost 6 bases, and 7 bases had no gene match. CDR3 loop: CASSVQGGFGYTF. The CDR3 DNA reads TGTGCCAGCAGCGTACAGGGGGGCTTTGGCTACACCTTC.

The J gene is TRBJ2-7, the V gene TRBV5-1; TRBD1 aligns across 9 bases. Losses at the gene ends were 3 bases for V and 3 bases for J; bases not matched to a gene: 7. The CDR3 extends over 15 amino acids. CDR1 and CDR2 from the germline V gene are SGHRS and YFSETQ. In DNA form, the CDR3 reads TGCGCCAGCAGCTATGGCGGGACAGGGCTCTACGAGCAGTACTTC. Amino acids: CASSYGGTGLYEQYF.

The chain links TRBV5-1 to TRBJ2-7, with 9 bases matching TRBD1. The CDR3 contains 16 residues. V shed 0 bases and J 1 base; nucleotides not matched to a gene: 5. Germline V gene data show CDR1 as SGHRS and CDR2 as YFSETQ. Here the CDR3 reads CASSLGWTGESYEQYF. The CDR3 bases are TGCGCCAGCAGCTTGGGCTGGACAGGGGAATCCTACGAGCAGTACTTC.

J is TRBJ1-5 and V is TRBV28; 9 bases align to TRBD1. The J segment lost 7 bases and the V segment lost 8 bases, leaving 3 bases of the junction unmatched. CDR1 MDHEN and CDR2 SYDVKM come from the germline V gene. This CDR3 region has 12 residues. CDR3 DNA sequence: TGTGCCAGCGAGGACAGGGGCCAGCCCCAGCATTTT. Translation gives CASEDRGQPQHF.

This clone was observed at least ten times. V is TRBV7-9 and J is TRBJ1-5; weak D call: TRBD1 (5 bases). The V gene's germline CDR1 is SEHNR and CDR2 FQNEAQ (reference sequence). V was cut by 5 bases and J by 0 bases, with 11 bases left in between. The CDR3 is 15 amino acids. The CDR3, as DNA: TGTGCCAGCAGCGACAGAACAAATAGCAATCAGCCCCAGCATTTT. Translating gives CASSDRTNSNQPQHF.

V is TRBV5-1 and J is TRBJ1-1; D is unresolved. Germline assignment: CDR1 SGHRS and CDR2 YFSETQ. The CDR3 extends over 13 amino acids. The germline V and J ends were trimmed by 5 bases and 2 bases, with 10 bases remaining between them. CDR3 DNA sequence: TGCGCCAGCAGTCCGGGGTTAAACACTGAAGCTTTCTTT. Protein sequence: CASSPGLNTEAFF.

The chain links TRBV15 to TRBJ2-5; TRBD1 is a possible D gene (5 bases). Deletions cut 2 bases from V and 5 bases from J, with 6 bases between. Germline loops: CDR1 LNHNV, CDR2 YYDKDF (reference sequence). This CDR3 spans 12 amino acids. The CDR3 DNA reads TGTGCCACCAGCAGACAGGGTGAGACCCAGTACTTC. Translating gives CATSRQGETQYF. The whole variable domain, filled in from reference TRBV15 and TRBJ2-5, reads DAMVIQNPRYQVTQFGKPVTLSCSQTLNHNVMYWYQQKSSQAPKLLFHYYDKDFNNEADTPDNFQSRRPNTSFCFLDIRSPGLGDTAMYLCATSRQGETQYFGPGTRLLVL.

There are a few counts of this clone. V usage is TRBV5-5 and J usage is TRBJ1-2; D possibly corresponds to TRBD1 (5 bases). CDR1 is SGHKS and CDR2 is YYEKEE in the germline V gene (reference sequence). The ends were cut back, 4 bases at V and 2 bases at J, with 15 bases in the middle. The CDR3 contains 15 residues. The CDR3 DNA follows: TGTGCCAGCAGCCCCTACACGACAGAGAACTATGGCTACACCTTC. This sequence encodes CASSPYTTENYGYTF.

This sequence joins TRBV5-4 and TRBJ2-1; 9 nucleotides align to TRBD1. CDR1 SGHNT and CDR2 YYREEE come from the germline V gene (reference sequence). The CDR3 has 16 residues. V was pared by 2 bases and J by 3 bases, with 6 bases of the junction left unmatched. CDR3 sequence (DNA): TGTGCCAGCAGCTTTATGGCGGGACAGGGCTACAATGAGCAGTTCTTC. It codes for CASSFMAGQGYNEQFF.

A few counts support this clone. The chain carries TRBV11-2 and TRBJ2-2; TRBD2 matches 10 bases. The CDR3 consists of 16 residues. J lost 4 bases, V lost 4 bases, and 6 bases had no gene match. Germline V CDR1 and CDR2: SGHAT, FQNNGV. CDR3: CASSSRTSGPTGELFF. Written as DNA, the CDR3 is TGTGCCAGCAGCTCCCGGACTAGCGGTCCCACCGGGGAGCTGTTTTTT.

The chain carries TRBV5-5 and TRBJ2-5, with D hard to call. The germline V gene has CDR1 SGHKS and CDR2 YYEKEE (reference sequence). This CDR3 spans 13 amino acids. Trimming removed 1 base from V and 2 bases from J, with 6 bases in between. CDR3 loop: CASSLLLQETQYF. The DNA for the CDR3 is TGTGCCAGCAGCTTGCTACTACAAGAGACCCAGTACTTC.

The chain joins TRBV2 to TRBJ2-2; 7 positions agree with TRBD1. Germline V gene sequence: CDR1 SNHLY, CDR2 FYNNEI. The V and J ends lost 4 bases and 1 base, in that order; junction bases with no gene match: 3. The CDR3 totals 15 residues. The CDR3 reads CASSGGQRNTGELFF. In DNA form, the CDR3 reads TGTGCCAGCAGTGGGGGACAGCGGAACACCGGGGAGCTGTTTTTT.

The chain employs TRBV28 and TRBJ1-5; D is ambiguous. The CDR3 has 14 residues. CDR1 MDHEN and CDR2 SYDVKM come from the germline V gene. V was trimmed by 2 bases and J by 2 bases, leaving 7 bases between them. The CDR3 is CASSLSVGNQPQHF. The CDR3 DNA reads TGTGCCAGCAGTTTAAGTGTAGGCAATCAGCCCCAGCATTTT.

The chain links TRBV5-5 to TRBJ2-3; 7 positions match TRBD1. This CDR3 comprises 17 residues. Germline-derived CDR1 and CDR2 are SGHKS and YYEKEE (reference sequence). Losses at the gene ends were 4 bases for V and 2 bases for J; bases not matched to a gene: 13. CDR3 DNA: TGTGCCAGCAGCCCCGGTGCTTACAGGGGAAACACAGATACGCAGTATTTT. Amino acids: CASSPGAYRGNTDTQYF.

This chain joins TRBV7-6 and TRBJ2-7, with 7 bases lining up with TRBD1. CDR3 size: 12 residues. CDR1 and CDR2 (germline): SGHVS, FNYEAQ. With 3 bases clipped from V and 6 bases from J, the junction kept 2 bases outside the gene matches. This CDR3 is CASSLTGTEQYF. The CDR3 DNA reads as TGTGCCAGCAGCTTGACAGGGACCGAGCAGTACTTC. Drawing the rest from reference TRBV7-6 and TRBJ2-7, the complete variable domain is GAGVSQSPRYKVTKRGQDVALRCDPISGHVSLYWYRQALGQGPEFLTYFNYEAQQDKSGLPNDRFSAERPEGSISTLTIQRTEQRDSAMYRCASSLTGTEQYFGPGTRLTVT.

The V gene is TRBV5-1, the J gene TRBJ2-2; the match to TRBD1 covers 7 bases. The V segment lost 6 bases and the J segment 0 bases; nucleotides outside the gene matches: 5. Per the germline V gene, CDR1 is SGHRS and CDR2 is YFSETQ. CDR3 size: 15 residues. The CDR3 region has the DNA TGCGCCAGCAAAGGGGGCACCACGAACACCGGGGAGCTGTTTTTT. This translates into CASKGGTTNTGELFF. Using reference TRBV5-1 and TRBJ2-2 for the parts outside the CDR3, the full variable domain is KAGVTQTPRYLIKTRGQQVTLSCSPISGHRSVSWYQQTPGQGLQFLFEYFSETQRNKGNFPGRFSGRQFSNSRSEMNVSTLELGDSALYLCASKGGTTNTGELFFGEGSRLTVL.

V gene TRBV19 combines with J gene TRBJ1-5; no clear D gene. V shed 3 bases and J shed 0 bases, with 9 bases lying between them. This CDR3 has 15 amino acids. Germline V gene lookup returns CDR1 LNHDA and CDR2 SQIVND (reference sequence). CDR3 DNA: TGTGCCAGTAGTATTTTCAGAAATAGCAATCAGCCCCAGCATTTT. Protein sequence: CASSIFRNSNQPQHF.

This clone showed up just a few times. V is TRBV30 and J is TRBJ1-4; TRBD1 is a possible D gene (5 bases). CDR3 length: 12 amino acids. CDR1 and CDR2 from the germline V gene are GTSNPN and SVGIG (reference sequence). Trimming left V 0 bases short and J 8 bases short, with 7 bases between. The CDR3 coding sequence is TGTGCCTGGAGTGTACGGGGGGAAAAACTGTTTTTT. It codes for CAWSVRGEKLFF.

V usage is TRBV28 and J usage is TRBJ1-1, with D possibly TRBD1 on 5 matching bases. The germline V gene encodes CDR1 MDHEN and CDR2 SYDVKM. This CDR3 is 13 amino acids long. V was cut by 5 bases and J by 5 bases, with 12 bases left in between. Here the CDR3 DNA reads TGTGCCAGCAGTCTCACAGGCAAGACTGAAGCTTTCTTT. Its protein product is CASSLTGKTEAFF.

DNA of the CDR3: TGTGCCAGCAGCCAAGAGAGGGGGGGGTCAGATACGCAGTATTTT. It is translated as CASSQERGGSDTQYF. The J gene is TRBJ2-3, the V gene TRBV3-1 (or the pseudogene TRBV3-2), with TRBD2 as a possible D gene (7 bases). The CDR3 contains 15 residues. Trimming removed 0 bases from V and 4 bases from J, with 11 bases in between. Germline CDR1 LGHDT, CDR2 YNNKEL (reference sequence).

This clone occurred once. The J gene is TRBJ2-3, the V gene TRBV5-1, with a weak D call TRBD1 (6 bases). Deletions cut 7 bases from V and 3 bases from J, with 27 bases between. This CDR3 has 18 amino acids. Per the germline V gene, CDR1 is SGHRS and CDR2 is YFSETQ. The CDR3: CASCGQQGYPLRTDTQYF. For the CDR3, the DNA is TGCGCCAGCTGCGGTCAACAGGGTTACCCTTTAAGGACAGATACGCAGTATTTT.